A selection of T cell receptor beta chains follows, all from one sample in a study of control samples from healthy donors and cancer patients. The method was immunoSEQ multiplex PCR; TCRdb's version includes in-frame clones alone and lacks a portion of them. This table holds more than 60,000 clones, around 89% found once. Material for sequencing was PBMCs. These receptors were taken from a man in his 60s with colorectal cancer. Each CDR3 is given with its conserved first and last residue. The order of the fields is J gene, V gene, D gene, clone size, CDR3 protein, CDR3 DNA. D genes are given only for firm matches. Expanded clones are given a class, and other clones once, few, many or no size at all.

J gene: TRBJ2-2
V gene: TRBV5-6
D gene: TRBD1
clone size: NA
CDR3 protein: CASSFRTGSIGELFF
CDR3 DNA: TGTGCCAGCAGCTTCCGGACAGGGTCTATCGGGGAGCTGTTTTTT

J gene: TRBJ2-7
V gene: TRBV7-2
D gene: TRBD1
clone size: NA
CDR3 protein: CASSLAGQGYEQYF
CDR3 DNA: TGTGCCAGCAGCTTGGCGGGACAGGGGTACGAGCAGTACTTC

J gene: TRBJ2-3
V gene: TRBV9
D gene: NA
clone size: NA
CDR3 protein: CASSADWSTDTQYF
CDR3 DNA: TGTGCCAGCAGCGCGGACTGGAGCACAGATACGCAGTATTTT

J gene: TRBJ2-5
V gene: TRBV5-1
D gene: TRBD1
clone size: NA
CDR3 protein: CASSQTTGLPGETQYF
CDR3 DNA: TGCGCCAGCAGCCAAACGACAGGGCTTCCTGGAGAGACCCAGTACTTC

J gene: TRBJ2-7
V gene: TRBV3-1/TRBV3-2
D gene: TRBD2
clone size: NA
CDR3 protein: CASSQASGGRSYEQYF
CDR3 DNA: TGTGCCAGCAGCCAGGCGAGCGGGGGAAGGTCCTACGAGCAGTACTTC

J gene: TRBJ2-1
V gene: TRBV19
D gene: TRBD2
clone size: NA
CDR3 protein: CASTSGTSGYYNEQFF
CDR3 DNA: TGTGCCAGTACCTCCGGGACTAGCGGTTACTACAATGAGCAGTTCTTC

J gene: TRBJ1-2
V gene: TRBV12-3/TRBV12-4
D gene: NA
clone size: NA
CDR3 protein: CASSFLGSLGYTF
CDR3 DNA: TGTGCCAGCAGTTTTTTGGGGAGTCTTGGCTACACCTTC

J gene: TRBJ1-5
V gene: TRBV5-5
D gene: NA
clone size: NA
CDR3 protein: CASSVDSNQPQHF
CDR3 DNA: TGTGCCAGCAGCGTGGATAGCAATCAGCCCCAGCATTTT

J gene: TRBJ2-4
V gene: TRBV6-7
D gene: TRBD2
clone size: NA
CDR3 protein: CASRLLAVAKNIQYF
CDR3 DNA: TGTGCCAGCAGACTACTAGCGGTAGCCAAAAACATTCAGTACTTC

J gene: TRBJ1-5
V gene: TRBV7-2
D gene: NA
clone size: once
CDR3 protein: CASSLGRGNQPQHF
CDR3 DNA: TGTGCCAGCAGCTTAGGAAGGGGAAATCAGCCCCAGCATTTT

J gene: TRBJ1-4
V gene: TRBV20-1
D gene: NA
clone size: NA
CDR3 protein: CSARVDSRPLF
CDR3 DNA: TGCAGTGCTAGGGTAGACAGCCGGCCGCTTTTT

J gene: TRBJ1-1
V gene: TRBV28
D gene: NA
clone size: NA
CDR3 protein: CASSFLTGTEAFF
CDR3 DNA: TGTGCCAGCAGTTTCCTCACGGGCACTGAAGCTTTCTTT

J gene: TRBJ2-1
V gene: TRBV11-2
D gene: NA
clone size: NA
CDR3 protein: CASSLARTEYRVYNEQFF
CDR3 DNA: TGTGCCAGCAGCTTAGCCCGGACAGAATATAGGGTATACAATGAGCAGTTCTTC

J gene: TRBJ2-2
V gene: TRBV19
D gene: NA
clone size: NA
CDR3 protein: CASSLVLTGPTGELFF
CDR3 DNA: TGTGCCAGTAGTCTCGTCCTAACAGGGCCCACCGGGGAGCTGTTTTTT

J gene: TRBJ2-7
V gene: TRBV28
D gene: NA
clone size: NA
CDR3 protein: CASSLGRTTYEQYF
CDR3 DNA: TGTGCCAGCAGTTTAGGTAGGACCACCTACGAGCAGTACTTC

J gene: TRBJ2-1
V gene: TRBV19
D gene: NA
clone size: NA
CDR3 protein: CASSITMASLSNEQFF
CDR3 DNA: TGTGCCAGTAGTATCACCATGGCTAGCCTGTCCAATGAGCAGTTCTTC

J gene: TRBJ1-6
V gene: TRBV28
D gene: NA
clone size: NA
CDR3 protein: CASLPSGGSSYNSPLHF
CDR3 DNA: TGTGCCAGCCTACCTTCGGGGGGGAGCTCCTATAATTCACCCCTCCACTTT

J gene: TRBJ2-5
V gene: TRBV18
D gene: NA
clone size: NA
CDR3 protein: CASSPGQQETQYF
CDR3 DNA: TGTGCCAGCTCACCGGGACAACAAGAGACCCAGTACTTC

J gene: TRBJ2-7
V gene: TRBV9
D gene: TRBD2
clone size: NA
CDR3 protein: CASSVSGGSYEQYF
CDR3 DNA: TGTGCCAGCAGCGTATCGGGGGGATCCTACGAGCAGTACTTC

J gene: TRBJ2-3
V gene: TRBV12-3/TRBV12-4
D gene: NA
clone size: NA
CDR3 protein: CASSRATPYF
CDR3 DNA: TGTGCCAGCTCCAGGGCCACACCGTATTTT

J gene: TRBJ1-2
V gene: TRBV6-5
D gene: TRBD1
clone size: NA
CDR3 protein: CASSTGGGYTF
CDR3 DNA: TGTGCCAGCAGTACAGGGGGAGGCTACACCTTC

J gene: TRBJ1-2
V gene: TRBV27
D gene: NA
clone size: NA
CDR3 protein: CASSPPGNYGYTF
CDR3 DNA: TGTGCCAGCAGTCCTCCAGGGAACTATGGCTACACCTTC

J gene: TRBJ1-1
V gene: TRBV29-1
D gene: NA
clone size: NA
CDR3 protein: CSAAAFMNTEAFF
CDR3 DNA: TGCAGCGCCGCAGCCTTCATGAACACTGAAGCTTTCTTT

J gene: TRBJ1-2
V gene: TRBV18
D gene: TRBD1
clone size: NA
CDR3 protein: CASSPDRVIGYTF
CDR3 DNA: TGTGCCAGCTCACCCGACAGGGTAATCGGCTACACCTTC

J gene: TRBJ1-5
V gene: TRBV6-2/TRBV6-3
D gene: NA
clone size: few
CDR3 protein: CASSPRRGDSNQPQHF
CDR3 DNA: TGTGCCAGCAGCCCAAGGCGAGGGGATAGCAATCAGCCCCAGCATTTT

J gene: TRBJ2-5
V gene: TRBV18
D gene: NA
clone size: NA
CDR3 protein: CASSRGSQETQYF
CDR3 DNA: TGTGCCAGCTCACGTGGCTCTCAAGAGACCCAGTACTTC

J gene: TRBJ1-5
V gene: TRBV6-6
D gene: TRBD1
clone size: NA
CDR3 protein: CASSFPGTANQPQHF
CDR3 DNA: TGTGCCAGCAGTTTCCCCGGGACAGCTAATCAGCCCCAGCATTTT

J gene: TRBJ2-1
V gene: TRBV7-6
D gene: TRBD2
clone size: NA
CDR3 protein: CASSPGGLAGGSEQFF
CDR3 DNA: TGTGCCAGCAGCCCAGGGGGACTAGCGGGGGGTAGTGAGCAGTTCTTC

J gene: TRBJ2-1
V gene: TRBV5-6
D gene: NA
clone size: NA
CDR3 protein: CASSLQGPYNEQFF
CDR3 DNA: TGTGCCAGCAGCTTACAGGGTCCCTACAATGAGCAGTTCTTC